One and the same sample provided the 28 T cell receptor beta chains below, sequenced in a study of T cells in tuberculosis. Only in-frame clones appear in the TCRdb table, and some are missing; sequencing was by immunoSEQ multiplex PCR. The repertoire includes fewer than 30,000 clones, approximately 95% of them detected once, and over 4% sits in the top ten. The sequenced sample consisted of PBMCs. These receptors originate from a donor aged 10 to 29 with latent tuberculosis or without tuberculosis infection.

V and J are TRBV2 and TRBJ2-1; 10 bases match TRBD1. There are 13 residues in the CDR3. In germline, CDR1 is SNHLY, CDR2 FYNNEI. After removal of 4 bases from V and 10 bases from J, the junction contained 4 bases not matched to a gene. The CDR3 DNA sequence: TGTGCCAGCAGTGCGACAGGGGGCTACGAGCAGTTCTTC. It codes for CASSATGGYEQFF.

The CDR3 sequence: CASSRVVAGVHEQFF. Written as DNA, the CDR3 is TGTGCCAGCAGCCGGGTCGTAGCAGGGGTACATGAGCAGTTCTTC. The chain uses TRBV7-9 and TRBJ2-1; possible D gene TRBD1, 6 bases. Germline V gives CDR1 SEHNR, CDR2 FQNEAQ (reference sequence). V shed 5 bases and J shed 8 bases, with 19 bases lying between them. The CDR3 has 15 amino acids.

The chain couples TRBV4-3 to TRBJ2-3; 9 nucleotides agree with TRBD2. CDR3 length: 18 residues. V gave up 4 bases and J gave up 2 bases; unmatched junction bases: 13. Germline V CDR1 and CDR2: LGHNA, YSLEER. The CDR3 coding sequence is TGCGCCAGCAGCCCCTTCCCCCCTAGCGGGGAGTACACAGATACGCAGTATTTT. Translation: CASSPFPPSGEYTDTQYF.

The gene calls are TRBV4-3 and TRBJ2-7, with TRBD1 matching 7 bases. The V and J ends lost 4 bases and 1 base, in that order; junction bases with no gene match: 4. The germline V gene has CDR1 LGHNA and CDR2 YSLEER. This CDR3 is built from 14 residues. CDR3 protein: CASSRETGSYEQYF. CDR3 nucleotides: TGCGCCAGCAGCCGAGAGACAGGGTCCTACGAGCAGTACTTC.

V usage is TRBV7-9 and J usage is TRBJ1-1, with 9 bases identical to TRBD1. V lost 1 base to trimming and J lost 0 bases; unmatched junction nucleotides: 9. This CDR3 is built from 18 residues. Germline CDR1 reads SEHNR; CDR2 reads FQNEAQ (reference sequence). CDR3 nucleotide sequence: TGTGCCAGCAGCTTAGTGGGACAGGGACTATCCCTGAACACTGAAGCTTTCTTT. Residues: CASSLVGQGLSLNTEAFF. The full variable domain, its missing parts supplied by reference TRBV7-9 and TRBJ1-1, is DTGVSQNPRHKITKRGQNVTFRCDPISEHNRLYWYRQTLGQGPEFLTYFQNEAQLEKSRLLSDRFSAERPKGSFSTLEIQRTEQGDSAMYLCASSLVGQGLSLNTEAFFGQGTRLTVV.

V gene TRBV5-1 combines with J gene TRBJ1-4; D is unresolved. CDR1 is SGHRS, CDR2 YFSETQ, per germline. CDR3 length equals 16 residues. Trimming left V 0 bases short and J 0 bases short, with 9 bases between. Written as DNA, the CDR3 is TGCGCCAGCAGCTTGGTATCGTCAGCAACTAATGAAAAACTGTTTTTT. This codes for CASSLVSSATNEKLFF.

The chain combines TRBV28 with TRBJ2-7; D possibly corresponds to TRBD1 (5 bases). This CDR3 is built from 15 residues. Germline lookup yields CDR1 MDHEN and CDR2 SYDVKM. The V gene lost 5 bases and the J gene lost 3 bases, with 17 bases spanning the gap. The CDR3 nucleotides are TGTGCCAGCAGTGCCAGATGGGGCCCGCTCTACGAGCAGTACTTC. It yields the protein CASSARWGPLYEQYF.

V gene TRBV19 combines with J gene TRBJ1-5; 7 nucleotides line up with TRBD1. After removal of 7 bases from V and 4 bases from J, the junction contained 10 bases not matched to a gene. The CDR3 spans 15 residues. Per the germline V gene, CDR1 is LNHDA and CDR2 is SQIVND (reference sequence). The CDR3 region is CASTRAGTANQPQHF. CDR3 bases: TGTGCCAGTACGAGAGCCGGGACAGCAAATCAGCCCCAGCATTTT. Together with reference TRBV19 and TRBJ1-5, the CDR3 gives the full variable domain: DGGITQSPKYLFRKEGQNVTLSCEQNLNHDAMYWYRQDPGQGLRLIYYSQIVNDFQKGDIAEGYSVSREKKESFPLTVTSAQKNPTAFYLCASTRAGTANQPQHFGDGTRLSIL.

The chain has TRBV7-8 and TRBJ1-5; D not certain. With 5 bases removed from V and 0 bases from J, the gap between germline ends came to 5 bases. Germline V lookup: CDR1 SGHVS, CDR2 FQNEAQ. The CDR3 length is 13 residues. CDR3 residues: CASSINSNQPQHF. In nucleotides, the CDR3 is TGTGCCAGCAGCATCAATAGCAATCAGCCCCAGCATTTT.

V and J are TRBV19 and TRBJ1-4, with 8 bases fitting TRBD1. J gave up 3 bases and V 6 bases, and 3 bases lay outside the gene matches. Germline V gene sequence: CDR1 LNHDA, CDR2 SQIVND (reference sequence). The CDR3 totals 14 residues. CDR3 nucleotides: TGTGCCAGTAGGGACAGGGCATCTAATGAAAAACTGTTTTTT. Amino acids: CASRDRASNEKLFF.

The CDR3 sequence is CASRSGAADGYTF. CDR3 bases: TGTGCCAGCAGGTCAGGTGCAGCAGATGGCTACACCTTC. The V and J genes are TRBV27 and TRBJ1-2, with D unclear. Germline V CDR1 and CDR2: MNHEY, SMNVEV (reference sequence). The germline V and J ends were trimmed by 6 bases and 6 bases, with 14 bases remaining between them. CDR3 length equals 13 residues.

The V and J genes are TRBV7-8 and TRBJ1-2, with D perhaps TRBD1 (6 bases). This CDR3 contains 13 residues. V was pared by 6 bases and J by 4 bases, with 12 bases between. Per the germline V gene, CDR1 is SGHVS and CDR2 is FQNEAQ. CDR3 nucleotide sequence: TGTGCCAGCAGATCCGGACAGAGCTATGGCTACACCTTC. This translates into CASRSGQSYGYTF.

This chain connects TRBV28 to TRBJ2-7, with 8 bases identical to TRBD2. The germline V gene encodes CDR1 MDHEN and CDR2 SYDVKM. The CDR3 runs 15 residues. Trimming cost V 6 bases and J 6 bases; bases outside gene matches: 13. The CDR3, as DNA: TGTGCCAGCAGCTACCACGGGGGGGGAAGGGGCGAGCAGTACTTC. It yields the protein CASSYHGGGRGEQYF.

The rearrangement joins TRBV5-1 to TRBJ1-4; 7 bases are a match to TRBD1. Trimming removed 4 bases from V and 4 bases from J; junction bases left unmatched: 7. The CDR3 runs 15 residues. The germline CDR1 and CDR2 sequences are SGHRS and YFSETQ. Here the CDR3 DNA reads TGCGCCAGCAGCCCAGGGACAGTTCTTAATGAAAAACTGTTTTTT. Protein product: CASSPGTVLNEKLFF.

The rearrangement uses TRBV2 and TRBJ1-5; 10 bases align to TRBD1. This CDR3 spans 17 amino acids. The V and J ends lost 5 bases and 4 bases, in that order; junction bases with no gene match: 11. Germline CDR1 reads SNHLY; CDR2 reads FYNNEI. The CDR3 sequence is CASSLYQPDRGNQPQHF. In nucleotides, the CDR3 is TGTGCCAGCAGTCTATACCAACCGGACAGGGGGAATCAGCCCCAGCATTTT.

The count of this clone is one. V usage is TRBV28 and J usage is TRBJ2-1; 9 bases are shared with TRBD1. Germline assignment: CDR1 MDHEN and CDR2 SYDVKM. This CDR3 region has 15 residues. The V segment lost 6 bases and the J segment 6 bases; nucleotides outside the gene matches: 9. The CDR3 nucleotides read TGTGCCAGCAGCTCCCCCGGACAGGGGCTCAATGAGCAGTTCTTC. This sequence encodes CASSSPGQGLNEQFF.

This clone was detected once. The chain combines TRBV18 with TRBJ2-3, with unresolved D. Germline V gene sequence: CDR1 KGHSH, CDR2 LQKENI. The CDR3 loop spans 16 amino acids. V was clipped by 3 bases and J by 1 base, with 14 bases between them. CDR3 sequence reads: CASSPTGVMGTDTQYF. In nucleotides, the CDR3 is TGTGCCAGCTCACCCACCGGAGTTATGGGCACAGATACGCAGTATTTT.

This clone was counted a single time. This sequence joins TRBV27 and TRBJ2-7; 10 bases fit TRBD2. CDR3 size: 15 residues. The V and J ends lost 2 bases and 3 bases, in that order; junction bases with no gene match: 4. From germline, CDR1 is MNHEY and CDR2 SMNVEV (reference sequence). CDR3 DNA sequence: TGTGCCAGCAGTTTAAGCGGGGGGGAGGTCTACGAGCAGTACTTC. It is translated as CASSLSGGEVYEQYF.

The chain couples TRBV18 to TRBJ2-2; TRBD1 matches 10 bases. CDR1 and CDR2 from the germline V gene are KGHSH and LQKENI. Losses at the gene ends were 3 bases for V and 4 bases for J; bases not matched to a gene: 5. This CDR3 region has 16 residues. The CDR3 region is CASSPAGQGRTGELFF. CDR3 DNA: TGTGCCAGCTCACCCGCGGGACAGGGGCGCACCGGGGAGCTGTTTTTT.

The chain recombines TRBV25-1 with TRBJ2-2, with TRBD2 matching 8 bases. The CDR3 extends over 14 amino acids. Trimming at V came to 4 bases and at J to 7 bases, leaving 5 bases not matched to a gene. Per the germline V gene, CDR1 is MGHDK and CDR2 is SYGVNS. This CDR3 reads CASSVREGFGELFF. The CDR3 DNA is TGTGCCAGCAGTGTACGGGAGGGTTTCGGGGAGCTGTTTTTT.

The chain carries TRBV28 and TRBJ2-5; possible D gene TRBD2, 5 bases. Germline V gene data show CDR1 as MDHEN and CDR2 as SYDVKM. V lost 6 bases and J lost 5, with 16 bases in between. The CDR3 spans 14 residues. CDR3 loop: CASRTPTRVETQYF. The CDR3 DNA is TGTGCCAGCAGAACACCTACTAGGGTCGAGACCCAGTACTTC.

The V call is TRBV27, the J call TRBJ2-5; 7 bases align to TRBD1. Germline V gene data show CDR1 as MNHEY and CDR2 as SMNVEV (reference sequence). The trim removed 5 bases at V and 5 bases at J, leaving 8 bases unmatched. CDR3 length equals 14 residues. The CDR3 here is CASSPTGLGETQYF. CDR3 nucleotide sequence: TGTGCCAGCAGTCCGACAGGGTTGGGGGAGACCCAGTACTTC.

The chain is built from TRBV4-3 and TRBJ2-1; D remains unclear. The CDR3 covers 16 residues. CDR1 and CDR2 from the germline V gene are LGHNA and YSLEER. V gave up 4 bases and J gave up 5 bases, with 18 bases separating them. CDR3 sequence reads: CASSRSRNTQNNEQFF. CDR3 DNA: TGCGCCAGCAGCCGGTCTAGGAACACCCAAAACAATGAGCAGTTCTTC.

The CDR3 coding sequence is TGTGCCAGTAGTATTCGACAGGGGGCCTACAATGAGCAGTTCTTC. Translated, it gives CASSIRQGAYNEQFF. The chain joins TRBV19 to TRBJ2-1, with 9 positions matching TRBD1. J lost 2 bases, V lost 3 bases, and 2 bases had no gene match. The CDR3 runs 15 residues. Germline loops: CDR1 LNHDA, CDR2 SQIVND (reference sequence).

The chain employs TRBV28 and TRBJ2-1; the match to TRBD2 covers 9 bases. The CDR3 extends over 16 amino acids. V was clipped by 8 bases and J by 9 bases; unmatched bases: 17. CDR1 and CDR2 from the germline V gene are MDHEN and SYDVKM. CDR3: CASATGTSHPPGEQFF. CDR3 in DNA: TGTGCCAGCGCTACCGGGACTAGCCATCCGCCCGGTGAGCAGTTCTTC.

The chain joins TRBV4-1 to TRBJ2-7; D possibly corresponds to TRBD2 (6 bases). V was cut by 0 bases and J by 0 bases, with 12 bases left in between. CDR3 length: 16 residues. Germline V lookup: CDR1 MGHRA, CDR2 YSYEKL. The CDR3 DNA is TGCGCCAGCAGCCAAGATTCGGGGAGGAGCTCCTACGAGCAGTACTTC. Protein sequence: CASSQDSGRSSYEQYF.

The chain employs TRBV5-1 and TRBJ1-1; D unresolved. Trimming took off 3 bases at V and 1 base at J, with 7 bases between the two ends. Germline V gives CDR1 SGHRS, CDR2 YFSETQ. This CDR3 comprises 13 residues. CDR3 nucleotide sequence: TGCGCCAGCAGCTCCCTCAGGAACACTGAAGCTTTCTTT. This encodes CASSSLRNTEAFF.

The rearrangement joins TRBV30 to TRBJ2-2, with 7 bases lining up with TRBD1. Germline trimming cut 4 bases from V and 4 bases from J; bases unmatched to any gene: 12. This CDR3 is built from 16 residues. CDR1 GTSNPN and CDR2 SVGIG come from the germline V gene (reference sequence). The CDR3 DNA reads TGTGCCTGGACCTCAGGGGGAGTTTATCCCACCGGGGAGCTGTTTTTT. It yields the protein CAWTSGGVYPTGELFF.